Given below is one T cell receptor (beta chain) in context. This record belongs to a study of blood T cell repertoires in COVID-19. Overall study context: Both acute and convalescent COVID-19 samples were obtained from the United States, Italy and Spain. PBMCs, B-cell-depleted T cells, or T cells provided the cDNA or gDNA that made up the material.

Original data processing: By means of reference gene primer amplification, nucleated cell counts were estimated. This table comes from immunoSEQ multiplex PCR, and its TCRdb copy is limited to in-frame clones, with some not included. V and J calls and clone size are as listed in that table; D and trimming were resolved from the DNA. The top ten clones hold approximately 25% of a sample with about 39,000 clones, 87% of them seen once. This CDR3 contains 14 residues. Looked up from germline, CDR1 is MNHNS and CDR2 is SASEGT. The V end was cut by 1 base, the J end by 5 bases, with 11 bases between. This sequence originates from a man aged 45 to 65 with active or convalescent COVID-19. The sample comprised peripheral blood. The rearrangement uses TRBV6-1 and TRBJ1-2; D is perhaps TRBD1 (5 bases). This chain's CDR3 is CASSEDRGRYGYTF. As DNA, the CDR3 is TGTGCCAGCAGTGAAGATCGGGGGAGATATGGCTACACCTTC.